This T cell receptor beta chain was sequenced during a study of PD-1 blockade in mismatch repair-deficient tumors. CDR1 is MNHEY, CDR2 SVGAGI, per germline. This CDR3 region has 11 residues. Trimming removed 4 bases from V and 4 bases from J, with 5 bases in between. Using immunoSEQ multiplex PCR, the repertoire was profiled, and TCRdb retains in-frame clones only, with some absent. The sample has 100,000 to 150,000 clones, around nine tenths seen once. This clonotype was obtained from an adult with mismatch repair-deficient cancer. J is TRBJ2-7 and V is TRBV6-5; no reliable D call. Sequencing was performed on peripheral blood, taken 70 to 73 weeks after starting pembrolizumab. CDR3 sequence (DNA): TGTGCCAGCAGTTGGAAGTACGAGCAGTACTTC. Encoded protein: CASSWKYEQYF.